The T cell receptor (beta chain) described here comes from a study of response to subunit inactivated influenza vaccine. Overall study findings and caveats: That few new T cells are recruited by each seasonal influenza vaccination was the authors' suggestion.

The germline V gene has CDR1 LNHNV and CDR2 YYDKDF (reference sequence). The germline V and J ends were trimmed by 6 bases and 4 bases, with 13 bases remaining between them. This CDR3 has 13 residues. About this clonotype itself: What it binds is unknown.

TCRdb fed the RT-PCR reads into MiXCR, producing one record per CDR3 protein. The sample shows about 480,000 distinct CDR3 sequences, 25% of them seen only once. This TCR was sampled from a man aged 50 to 60 who received an inactivated influenza vaccine. The sequencing used CD4+ T cells sorted from PBMCs, collected about 5 days after vaccination. The chain couples TRBV15 to TRBJ2-7, with D possibly being TRBD2 (6 bases). The CDR3 sequence: CATRGGYGYEQYF. The CDR3 DNA reads as TGTGCCACCAGGGGAGGCTATGGGTACGAGCAGTACTTC.